This section outlines one T cell receptor (beta chain) sequence together with its context. As yet, its antigen is unknown. TCRdb's table, derived via immunoSEQ multiplex PCR, lists solely in-frame clones and lacks some. This sample carries some 14,000 clones, 80% of them seen once, and the ten largest clones take roughly 4.4%. Patients had resection in Japan or China between the mid-2010s and the late 2010s. These data originate in a study of immune evolution from preneoplasia to lung adenocarcinoma. Across the whole study: HLA loss of heterozygosity: over 5.5% AIS, around 16% MIA, over 30% ADC, none AAH. Overall study results and limits: From normal lung to invasive adenocarcinoma, top clone frequencies appeared to decrease. Normal lung had highest clonality; later lesions appeared denser, more diverse.

CDR3 length: 12 residues. Germline V gene lookup returns CDR1 SGHNT and CDR2 YENEEA. V lost 1 base to trimming and J lost 3 bases, with 4 bases between them. The rearrangement links TRBV11-3 to TRBJ2-7; D is unclear. The clonotype comes from a person aged 70 to 85 with lung adenocarcinoma. The sequenced sample consisted of FFPE minimally invasive lung adenocarcinoma tissue. As DNA, the CDR3 is TGTGCCAGCAGCTTAGGCGACTACGAGCAGTACTTC. Protein product: CASSLGDYEQYF. Together with reference TRBV11-3 and TRBJ2-7, the CDR3 gives the full variable domain: EAGVVQSPRYKIIEKKQPVAFWCNPISGHNTLYWYLQNLGQGPELLIRYENEEAVDDSQLPKDRFSAERLKGVDSTLKIQPAELGDSAVYLCASSLGDYEQYFGPGTRLTVT.